A single sample gave rise to the 25 T cell receptor beta chains below, sequenced in a study of neurological immune-mediated disorders. TCRdb re-analysed the 5' RACE reads in MiXCR, keeping a single row per CDR3 protein. The table has some 60,000 distinct CDR3 sequences, 9.7% seen once; the top ten hold around 13%. Time point described: longitudinal time-point 2. Sequenced input: PBMCs. These receptors originate from a young man in good health.

This clonotype was seen many times. The chain joins TRBV5-1 to TRBJ2-3, with 7 bases matching TRBD1. This CDR3 has 13 amino acids. With 4 bases clipped from V and 4 bases from J, the junction kept 3 bases outside the gene matches. Germline CDR1 SGHRS, CDR2 YFSETQ. The CDR3, as DNA: TGCGCCAGCAGCGAAACAGGGGCAGATACGCAGTATTTT. It is translated as CASSETGADTQYF.

In its sample, this clonotype was seen many times. V is TRBV7-2 and J is TRBJ2-7; D possibly corresponds to TRBD2 (5 bases). Trimming left V 5 bases short and J 4 bases short, with 15 bases between. The germline V gene encodes CDR1 SGHTA and CDR2 FQGNSA. This CDR3 region has 14 residues. The chain's CDR3 is CASSPSRGPYEQYF. The CDR3 DNA reads as TGTGCCAGCAGCCCCTCCCGAGGGCCGTACGAGCAGTACTTC. Complete variable domain (other parts from reference TRBV7-2 and TRBJ2-7): GAGVSQSPSNKVTEKGKDVELRCDPISGHTALYWYRQSLGQGLEFLIYFQGNSAPDKSGLPSDRFSAERTGGSVSTLTIQRTQQEDSAVYLCASSPSRGPYEQYFGPGTRLTVT.

The sample holds a few counts of this clonotype. The rearrangement uses TRBV5-1 and TRBJ2-5; TRBD1 matches at 11 bases. This CDR3 is 15 amino acids long. Trimming cost V 4 bases and J 5 bases; bases outside gene matches: 7. Germline V gene data show CDR1 as SGHRS and CDR2 as YFSETQ. In nucleotides, the CDR3 is TGCGCCAGCAGCCGAGGACAGGGGGCAATGGAGACCCAGTACTTC. Translated: CASSRGQGAMETQYF.

This clonotype has a count of ten or more. This sequence joins TRBV5-1 and TRBJ2-1, with TRBD2 as a possible D gene (6 bases). There are 14 residues in the CDR3. CDR1 is SGHRS, CDR2 YFSETQ, per germline. V was pared by 5 bases and J by 2 bases, with 11 bases between. CDR3 DNA: TGCGCCAGCAGGGCTAGCGATACCTACAATGAGCAGTTCTTC. Its protein product is CASRASDTYNEQFF. Based on the CDR3 plus reference TRBV5-1 and TRBJ2-1, the full variable domain is KAGVTQTPRYLIKTRGQQVTLSCSPISGHRSVSWYQQTPGQGLQFLFEYFSETQRNKGNFPGRFSGRQFSNSRSEMNVSTLELGDSALYLCASRASDTYNEQFFGPGTRLTVL.

The table lists this clonotype with a few counts. V is TRBV7-9 and J is TRBJ1-4; tentative D call: TRBD1 (5 bases). CDR1 SEHNR and CDR2 FQNEAQ come from the germline V gene (reference sequence). With 2 bases removed from V and 5 bases from J, the gap between germline ends came to 12 bases. The CDR3 runs 15 residues. The CDR3 spells CASSLLTQANEKLFF. The CDR3 region has the DNA TGTGCCAGCAGCTTATTGACACAGGCCAATGAAAAACTGTTTTTT.

At least ten counts were recorded for this clonotype. The V and J genes are TRBV28 and TRBJ2-4, with a weak D call TRBD1 (6 bases). CDR1 and CDR2 from the germline V gene are MDHEN and SYDVKM. The CDR3 has 13 amino acids. With 8 bases removed from V and 2 bases from J, the gap between germline ends came to 10 bases. The CDR3 loop is CASGDIPKNIQYF. CDR3 bases: TGTGCCAGCGGGGACATACCCAAAAACATTCAGTACTTC.

This clonotype came up many times. The gene calls are TRBV20-1 and TRBJ2-3, with TRBD1 matching 11 bases. The CDR3 loop spans 14 amino acids. The germline V gene encodes CDR1 DFQATT and CDR2 SNEGSKA (reference sequence). V lost 6 bases and J lost 8; bases outside the gene matches: 10. In nucleotides, the CDR3 is TGCAGTGCCGATCGGGACAGGGGGTCGGGTACGCAGTATTTT. Its translation: CSADRDRGSGTQYF.

Many counts were recorded for this clonotype. This chain joins TRBV5-1 and TRBJ1-1, with D maybe TRBD1 (6 bases). Germline V gene lookup returns CDR1 SGHRS and CDR2 YFSETQ. CDR3 length equals 16 residues. The V end was cut by 1 base, the J end by 5 bases, with 18 bases between. The CDR3 DNA reads TGCGCCAGCAGCTTGAGCCCCGCACAGGGTGGGACTGAAGCTTTCTTT. This gives the protein CASSLSPAQGGTEAFF. Based on the CDR3 plus reference TRBV5-1 and TRBJ1-1, the full variable domain is KAGVTQTPRYLIKTRGQQVTLSCSPISGHRSVSWYQQTPGQGLQFLFEYFSETQRNKGNFPGRFSGRQFSNSRSEMNVSTLELGDSALYLCASSLSPAQGGTEAFFGQGTRLTVV.

In its sample, this clonotype was seen once. This rearrangement joins TRBV27 to TRBJ2-2, with TRBD1 matching 7 bases. The CDR3 spans 14 residues. In germline, CDR1 is MNHEY, CDR2 SMNVEV (reference sequence). Trimming took 8 bases from V and 3 from J; bases not matched to a gene: 6. The CDR3 protein is CASRGTVYTGELFF. CDR3 DNA sequence: TGTGCCAGCCGTGGGACAGTCTACACCGGGGAGCTGTTTTTT.

In its sample, this clonotype was seen many times. V and J are TRBV5-1 and TRBJ2-1; 7 bases match TRBD1. The V segment lost 5 bases and the J segment 4 bases; nucleotides outside the gene matches: 9. The CDR3 is 15 amino acids. Germline V gene lookup returns CDR1 SGHRS and CDR2 YFSETQ. As DNA, the CDR3 is TGCGCCAGCAGAGAGGGGGACAGAGTATACAATGAGCAGTTCTTC. Translating it yields CASREGDRVYNEQFF.

With regard to this clonotype: This clone may be a read error of a much larger clone one base away. J is TRBJ2-3 and V is TRBV11-1; 12 bases line up with TRBD1. This CDR3 spans 15 amino acids. The germline V gene has CDR1 SGHAT and CDR2 FQDESV (reference sequence). CDR3 in amino acids: CDSSAGTGGLDTQYF. The CDR3 DNA reads as TGTGACAGCAGCGCCGGGACAGGGGGCCTCGATACGCAGTATTTT.

This clonotype was observed many times. One junction end disagrees with the germline gene, perhaps due to a read error. The V and J genes are TRBV20-1 and TRBJ2-7; 12 nucleotides match TRBD1. Germline CDR1 reads DFQATT; CDR2 reads SNEGSKA (reference sequence). CDR3 length: 14 residues. The CDR3 coding sequence is TGCAGTGCTGCCGGGACAGGGGGCTCCAACGAGCAGTACTTC. It is translated as CSAAGTGGSNEQYF.

The table lists this clonotype with many counts. V and J are TRBV6-5 and TRBJ2-1; D gene unclear. Germline CDR1 MNHEY, CDR2 SVGAGI. This CDR3 region has 12 residues. V was cut by 6 bases and J by 5 bases, with 8 bases left in between. The CDR3 sequence is CASRQTHNEQFF. CDR3 sequence (DNA): TGTGCCAGCAGGCAGACGCACAATGAGCAGTTCTTC.

Ten or more counts support this clonotype. V gene TRBV29-1 combines with J gene TRBJ1-4; 12 bases fit TRBD1. With 6 bases clipped from V and 6 bases from J, the junction kept 11 bases outside the gene matches. CDR1 and CDR2 (germline): SQVTM, ANQGSEA. The CDR3 length is 16 residues. The CDR3 reads CSVRGTGGDLDEKLFF. The CDR3 DNA reads TGCAGCGTACGAGGGACAGGGGGCGACTTGGATGAAAAACTGTTTTTT.

This clonotype showed up just a few times. The chain is built from TRBV28 and TRBJ2-5, with a weak D call TRBD2 (6 bases). The CDR3 extends over 14 amino acids. V gave up 2 bases and J gave up 4 bases, with 11 bases separating them. Germline V CDR1 and CDR2: MDHEN, SYDVKM. The CDR3 nucleotides are TGTGCCAGCAGTTTAGTGGGAGGCCGAGAGACCCAGTACTTC. It translates to CASSLVGGRETQYF.

The sample holds many counts of this clonotype. V is TRBV7-3 and J is TRBJ2-1; 9 bases are shared with TRBD2. J was trimmed by 6 bases and V by 3 bases; bases with no gene match: 6. Germline V gene lookup returns CDR1 SGHTA and CDR2 FQGTGA. The CDR3 loop spans 15 amino acids. The CDR3 sequence is CASSFIAGVGNEQFF. The CDR3 nucleotides read TGTGCCAGCAGCTTCATAGCGGGAGTCGGCAATGAGCAGTTCTTC.

This clonotype was recorded at least ten times. This chain joins TRBV18 and TRBJ1-1; D is possibly TRBD1 (5 bases). The CDR3 is made up of 13 amino acids. V was shortened by 1 base and J by 3 bases, with 6 bases between the two germline ends. CDR1 and CDR2 from the germline V gene are KGHSH and LQKENI. CDR3 coding DNA: TGTGCCAGCTCACCACAGGGGCACACTGAAGCTTTCTTT. Protein: CASSPQGHTEAFF.

This clonotype showed up just a few times. The chain has TRBV12-3 or TRBV12-4 and TRBJ1-4, with TRBD1 as a possible D gene (6 bases). V gave up 3 bases and J gave up 5 bases, with 10 bases separating them. The CDR3 contains 14 residues. The DNA for the CDR3 is TGTGCCAGCAGTTTTGGACAGTCAAATGAAAAACTGTTTTTT. Its translation: CASSFGQSNEKLFF.

This clonotype has ten or more counts. The V and J genes are TRBV7-6 and TRBJ2-3; TRBD1 matches at 7 bases. The V and J ends lost 5 bases and 3 bases, in that order; junction bases with no gene match: 11. Germline assignment: CDR1 SGHVS and CDR2 FNYEAQ. The CDR3 spans 16 residues. In DNA, the CDR3 is TGTGCCAGCAGCATGCCCCGGGACAGCAGGACAGATACGCAGTATTTT. Translation: CASSMPRDSRTDTQYF.

At least ten counts were recorded for this clonotype. V is TRBV15 and J is TRBJ1-5; D gene ambiguous. Germline V gene lookup returns CDR1 LNHNV and CDR2 YYDKDF (reference sequence). The CDR3 has 8 residues. The CDR3 region has the DNA TGTAGCAATCAGCCCCAGCATTTT. It is translated as CSNQPQHF.

This clonotype was counted many times. The chain has TRBV29-1 and TRBJ2-2; D is undetermined. V was clipped by 3 bases and J by 1 base, with 3 bases between them. This CDR3 contains 12 residues. Germline CDR1 SQVTM, CDR2 ANQGSEA. For the CDR3, the DNA is TGCAGCGTTGAGCTGAACACCGGGGAGCTGTTTTTT. It specifies CSVELNTGELFF.

This clonotype was observed many times. The chain uses TRBV10-3 and TRBJ2-1, with D uncertain. Germline assignment: CDR1 ENHRY and CDR2 SYGVKD. The CDR3 has 14 amino acids. Trimming removed 0 bases from V and 5 bases from J, with 8 bases in between. This chain's CDR3 is CAISESPGNNEQFF. For the CDR3, the DNA is TGTGCCATCAGTGAGTCGCCAGGCAACAATGAGCAGTTCTTC.

This clonotype was observed many times. The chain links TRBV12-3 or TRBV12-4 to TRBJ1-4, with TRBD1 as a possible D gene (5 bases). This CDR3 contains 13 residues. V lost 5 bases and J lost 8, with 12 bases in between. CDR3 loop: CASSRHGGEKLFF. CDR3 coding DNA: TGTGCCAGCAGTCGTCACGGGGGGGAAAAACTGTTTTTT.

At least ten counts were recorded for this clonotype. This chain joins TRBV3-1 and TRBJ2-3, with no clear D. V was clipped by 1 base and J by 5 bases, with 4 bases between them. The CDR3 is made up of 12 amino acids. Per the germline V gene, CDR1 is LGHDT and CDR2 is YNNKEL (reference sequence). The CDR3 DNA sequence: TGTGCCAGCAGCCAAGTGAAAGATACGCAGTATTTT. This codes for CASSQVKDTQYF.

This clonotype was counted many times. The chain links TRBV7-2 to TRBJ1-5; D not resolved. This CDR3 spans 14 amino acids. Germline V gives CDR1 SGHTA, CDR2 FQGNSA. V was trimmed by 2 bases and J by 5 bases, leaving 10 bases between them. DNA of the CDR3: TGTGCCAGCAGCTTACTATCTGGGGATCAGCCCCAGCATTTT. It translates to CASSLLSGDQPQHF.